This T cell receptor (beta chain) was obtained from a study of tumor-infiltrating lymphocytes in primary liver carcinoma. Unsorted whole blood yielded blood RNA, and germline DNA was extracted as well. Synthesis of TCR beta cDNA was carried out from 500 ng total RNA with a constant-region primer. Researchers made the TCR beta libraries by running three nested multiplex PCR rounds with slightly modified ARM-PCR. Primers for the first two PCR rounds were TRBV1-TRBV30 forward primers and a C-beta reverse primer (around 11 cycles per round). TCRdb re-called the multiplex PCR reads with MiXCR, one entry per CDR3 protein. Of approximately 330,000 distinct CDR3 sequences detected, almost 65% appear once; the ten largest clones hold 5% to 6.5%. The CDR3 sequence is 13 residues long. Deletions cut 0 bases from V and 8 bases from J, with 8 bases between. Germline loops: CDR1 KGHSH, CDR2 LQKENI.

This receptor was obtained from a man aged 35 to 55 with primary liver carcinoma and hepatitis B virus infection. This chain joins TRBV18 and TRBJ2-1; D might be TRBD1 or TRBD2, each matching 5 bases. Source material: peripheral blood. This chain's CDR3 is CASSPPRGDEQFF. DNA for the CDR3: TGTGCCAGCTCACCACCGAGAGGGGATGAGCAGTTCTTC.